This paragraph covers one T cell receptor (beta chain) sequence. The record originates from a study of T cells in Graves' hyperthyroidism and ophthalmopathy. Clinical symptoms, serum thyroxine, TRAb, thyroid ultrasound and orbital computed tomography informed diagnoses. Amplified regions were TCR beta CDR3 sequences from RNA transcripts. Primed by the HTBI set, a first-round RT-PCR was run on the TCR CDR3. TCRdb used MiXCR to reprocess the multiplex PCR reads, holding one entry per CDR3 protein. Among a few hundred thousand distinct CDR3 sequences listed, around 14% were seen once. Trimming left V 0 bases short and J 2 bases short, with 17 bases between. The germline V gene has CDR1 MNHEY and CDR2 SVGAGI. This CDR3 contains 17 residues.

The source of this sequence is a young woman with Graves' hyperthyroidism. The V call is TRBV6-5, the J call TRBJ2-7; no clear D. Sequenced sample: blood. The CDR3 DNA sequence: TGTGCCAGCAGTTACTCTTTAGCCCAACGTACTACCTACGAGCAGTACTTC. Translated, it gives CASSYSLAQRTTYEQYF.